This T cell receptor (beta chain) came from a study of blood T cells in healthy people across ages (dated by TCRdb to about 2015). Notes on the research overall: In model experiments, template switching captured about one uniquely barcoded TCR beta cDNA molecule for every two T cells. Donors of different ages were randomly distributed across sequencing lanes to avoid experimental bias. For two donors (one aged 18 to 29 and one aged 80 or older), the study analyzed two additional independent replicas of 1 million unique cDNA reads from the same blood draw. Four age groups were formed from the donors: young (average approximately 15 years), middle-aged (around 37), aged (about 62) and long-lived (less than 85). Using deep sequencing normalized with unique cDNA molecular identifiers, the study measured how TCR beta repertoire diversity changes with age. Overall results and qualifications from the work: As age increased, observed TCR beta diversity per million T cells dropped in a roughly linear way, and a significant reduction was already evident by age around 41. Estimates of total diversity based on one million sequenced T cells were regarded as lower bounds and as underestimates. Compared with the aged group, more naive CD4+ T cells, fewer expanded clones and increased TCR diversity were shown by the long-lived group, suggesting age selection. Observed TCR beta diversity correlated strongly with the percentage of naive T cells measured by flow cytometry. The CMV infection status of donors was not known, potentially confounding age-related changes in expanded clonotypes. Because profiling used bulk unsorted PBMCs, naive and antigen-experienced compartments could not be compared conclusively.

The germline V gene specifies MNHEY as CDR1 and SVGAGI as CDR2. The CDR3 measures 15 amino acids from cysteine to phenylalanine. The entry retains the CDR3 DNA only, 45 bases that are in frame from base 1. Library preparation used 5' RACE. This sample was sequenced with an Illumina HiSeq 2500. A second PCR of roughly 7 to 11 cycles was run with a J-beta primer mix and a sample-barcoded 5' primer. Each TCR beta cDNA molecule received a unique molecular identifier from a template-switch 5' adaptor carrying 12 random nucleotides. Each sample yielded at least 2.5 million CDR3-containing paired-end reads. All of the RNA was converted into first-strand cDNA using the Mint cDNA synthesis kit, with a TRBC-specific oligonucleotide serving as the primer. Following uracil-DNA glycosylase treatment, a first 18-cycle PCR with universal primers M1SS and BC2_uni_R was performed on all cDNA. The authors' pipeline ran thus. For normalization, 1 million high-quality reads were randomly selected from each sample, with every read carrying a distinct molecular identifier. Reads sharing molecular identifiers were discarded rather than binned into consensus sequences. MiTCR, set to a Q25 quality threshold and the strictest error-elimination algorithm, was used for CDR3 identification, clonotype clustering and error correction. A nonparametric unseen species model with Euler transformation was used to estimate a lower bound on total TCR beta diversity. Starting from the raw public reads, TCRdb applied fastp trimming at Q25, assembled clones with MiXCR and retained in-frame beta chains. When rows share a CDR3 protein, they turn into one entry using the most common DNA and genes. The V and J calls follow TCRdb's processing rather than the paper's. The sample profile shows 1.5 million to 1.8 million distinct CDR3 sequences; about 42% of them were found once. The ten largest clones add up to roughly 3.7% of the sample.

Details on this clonotype: The antigen it recognizes is unknown. Nothing much larger sits one base from this clone, and base qualities are not available.

The donors were around 39 Caucasian individuals from Russia, aged about 6 to 100 years, who were systemically healthy. Each donor gave 8 to 10 milliliters of peripheral blood, drawn into EDTA-treated Vacutainer tubes. PBMCs were isolated by Ficoll-Paque density-gradient centrifugation, with at least 6.5 million obtained per sample. Trizol reagent was used to extract total RNA from the PBMCs, yielding at least 6 micrograms per sample. The percentages of naive CD45RAhigh/CD27high T cells were determined by flow cytometry on a PBMC aliquot from every donor. The sample comprised blood. Recombination linked TRBV6-5 to TRBJ2-1, and the D gene may be TRBD2, 7 bases matching. The DNA end lines up better with TRBJ2-7; the J call may be wrong. The TCR originated in a woman between 18 and 29 years old in good health. The nucleotides read TGTGCCAGCAGTAGGGGGGGAGTCTCCTACAATGAGCAGTACTTC. Its coded protein is CASSRGGVSYNEQYF.